The clone carrying this T cell receptor beta chain appeared a single time. A single base separates this from a much larger clone, so it may be a read error. Germline CDR1 reads MNHNY; CDR2 reads SVGAGI (reference sequence). The CDR3 length is 13 residues. The data derive from a study of blood T cells in healthy people across ages. With a J-beta primer mix and a sample-barcoded 5' primer, a second PCR ran roughly 6 to 11 cycles. Using its own MiXCR run on the 5' RACE reads, TCRdb lists one record per CDR3 protein. This sample carries under 2 million distinct CDR3 sequences, roughly 30% of them seen once, and the ten largest clones take approximately 10%.

The J gene is TRBJ1-1, the V gene TRBV6-6, with D tentatively TRBD1 (6 bases). This receptor was obtained from a woman aged 25 to 39 in good health. The specimen was blood. The CDR3 is CASSPSGDTEAYF. Written as DNA, the CDR3 is TGTGCCAGCAGCCCCAGCGGGGACACTGAAGCTTACTTT.